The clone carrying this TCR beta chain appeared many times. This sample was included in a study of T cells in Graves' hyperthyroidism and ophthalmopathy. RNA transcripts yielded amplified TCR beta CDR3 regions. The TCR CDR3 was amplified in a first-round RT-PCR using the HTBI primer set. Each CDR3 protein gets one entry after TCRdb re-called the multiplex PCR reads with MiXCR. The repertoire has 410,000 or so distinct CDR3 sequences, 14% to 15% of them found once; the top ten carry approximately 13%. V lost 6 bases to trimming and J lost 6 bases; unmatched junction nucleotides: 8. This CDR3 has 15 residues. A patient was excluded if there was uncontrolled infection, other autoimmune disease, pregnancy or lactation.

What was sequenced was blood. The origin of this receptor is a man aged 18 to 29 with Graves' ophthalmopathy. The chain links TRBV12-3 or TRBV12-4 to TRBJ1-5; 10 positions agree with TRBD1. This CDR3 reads CASRTGTGDSQPQHF. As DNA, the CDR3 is TGTGCCAGCAGAACCGGGACAGGGGATTCTCAGCCCCAGCATTTT.